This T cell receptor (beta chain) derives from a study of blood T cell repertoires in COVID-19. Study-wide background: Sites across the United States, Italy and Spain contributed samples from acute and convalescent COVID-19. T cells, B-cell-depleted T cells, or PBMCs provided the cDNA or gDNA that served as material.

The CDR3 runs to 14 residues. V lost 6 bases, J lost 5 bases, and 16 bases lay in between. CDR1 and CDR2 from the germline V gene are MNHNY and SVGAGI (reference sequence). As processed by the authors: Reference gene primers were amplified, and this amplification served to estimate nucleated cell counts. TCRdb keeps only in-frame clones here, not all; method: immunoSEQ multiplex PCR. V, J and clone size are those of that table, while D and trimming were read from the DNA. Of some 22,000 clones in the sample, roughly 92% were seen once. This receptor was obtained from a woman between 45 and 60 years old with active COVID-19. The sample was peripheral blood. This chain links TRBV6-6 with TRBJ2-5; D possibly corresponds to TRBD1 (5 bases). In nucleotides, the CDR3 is TGTGCCAGCAGCCGGGCAGGGCTCGGGGAGACCCAGTACTTC. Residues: CASSRAGLGETQYF.